The 13 T cell receptor beta chains below come from one sample, sequenced in a study of blood T cell repertoires in COVID-19. The data were produced by immunoSEQ multiplex PCR, yet TCRdb's version contains in-frame clones alone and is incomplete. The sample records approximately 260,000 clones, roughly 87% being singletons. The specimen sequenced was PBMCs or T cells enriched from blood (not recorded which). The receptors stem from a woman in her 30s with acute COVID-19.

The chain joins TRBV3-1 (or the pseudogene TRBV3-2) to TRBJ1-1; D is undetermined. The germline V gene has CDR1 LGHDT and CDR2 YNNKEL (reference sequence). This CDR3 has 14 residues. V gave up 3 bases and J gave up 2 bases, with 10 bases separating them. As DNA, the CDR3 is TGTGCCAGCAGCCAGGAGCAGCATAACACTGAAGCTTTCTTT. As protein: CASSQEQHNTEAFF.

This clone was observed a single time. The V call is TRBV7-3, the J call TRBJ2-3; TRBD2 matches at 13 bases. Germline trimming cut 6 bases from V and 5 bases from J; bases unmatched to any gene: 5. The CDR3 is 15 amino acids. Germline values: CDR1 SGHTA, CDR2 FQGTGA. CDR3 sequence reads: CASSWTSGRGDTQYF. Written as DNA, the CDR3 is TGTGCCAGCAGTTGGACTAGCGGGAGAGGAGATACGCAGTATTTT.

This chain uses TRBV19 with TRBJ1-5; the D is unclear. Germline CDR1 reads LNHDA; CDR2 reads SQIVND (reference sequence). The CDR3 runs to 16 residues. V lost 6 bases and J 3 bases, leaving 18 bases between the germline ends. The CDR3 loop reads CASRRIQNQHNQPQHF. In DNA form, the CDR3 reads TGTGCCAGTAGGCGAATACAGAACCAACACAATCAGCCCCAGCATTTT. Supplemented by reference TRBV19 and TRBJ1-5, the full variable domain reads DGGITQSPKYLFRKEGQNVTLSCEQNLNHDAMYWYRQDPGQGLRLIYYSQIVNDFQKGDIAEGYSVSREKKESFPLTVTSAQKNPTAFYLCASRRIQNQHNQPQHFGDGTRLSIL.

This chain joins TRBV4-3 and TRBJ2-1; 15 bases align to TRBD2. CDR1 is LGHNA and CDR2 is YSLEER in the germline V gene. V shed 3 bases and J 6 bases; nucleotides not matched to a gene: 6. The CDR3 consists of 17 residues. The chain's CDR3 is CASSQGGLAGGSNEQFF. CDR3 nucleotide sequence: TGCGCCAGCAGCCAGGGGGGACTAGCGGGAGGTAGCAATGAGCAGTTCTTC.

The chain links TRBV28 to TRBJ2-7; D uncertain. CDR3 size: 14 residues. With 7 bases removed from V and 5 bases from J, the gap between germline ends came to 18 bases. The germline V gene encodes CDR1 MDHEN and CDR2 SYDVKM. CDR3 region: CASIDRPQFDEQYF. CDR3 DNA: TGTGCCAGCATCGACCGGCCACAGTTCGACGAGCAGTACTTC. Filled out from reference TRBV28 and TRBJ2-7, the complete variable domain reads DVKVTQSSRYLVKRTGEKVFLECVQDMDHENMFWYRQDPGLGLRLIYFSYDVKMKEKGDIPEGYSVSREKKERFSLILESASTNQTSMYLCASIDRPQFDEQYFGPGTRLTVT.

The chain employs TRBV2 and TRBJ2-7, with 8 bases aligning to TRBD1. CDR1 and CDR2 (germline): SNHLY, FYNNEI. V shed 6 bases and J 7 bases; nucleotides not matched to a gene: 11. The CDR3 runs 14 residues. The CDR3 is CASRRSQGAGEQYF. The CDR3 DNA is TGTGCCAGCAGGAGATCCCAGGGGGCGGGGGAGCAGTACTTC.

The chain employs TRBV14 and TRBJ2-1; 13 nucleotides match TRBD2. This CDR3 has 16 amino acids. CDR1 is SGHDN, CDR2 FVKESK, per germline. J lost 7 bases, V lost 4 bases, and 7 bases had no gene match. DNA for the CDR3: TGTGCCAGCAGCCGCGGACTAGCGGGAGTTCGGAATGAGCAGTTCTTC. It encodes CASSRGLAGVRNEQFF.

In this sample, this clone turned up once. This chain joins TRBV7-9 and TRBJ2-4; 8 bases align to TRBD1. The germline V gene has CDR1 SEHNR and CDR2 FQNEAQ (reference sequence). V shed 1 base, J shed 4 bases, and the junction held 0 bases outside the gene matches. The CDR3 totals 14 residues. The CDR3 nucleotides read TGTGCCAGCAGCTTAGGACAGGGGAAAAACATTCAGTACTTC. Amino acids: CASSLGQGKNIQYF.

This chain joins TRBV30 and TRBJ2-3; TRBD2 agrees at 9 bases. CDR3 size: 17 residues. J was trimmed by 2 bases and V by 0 bases; bases with no gene match: 9. The germline gives CDR1 GTSNPN, CDR2 SVGIG (reference sequence). CDR3 amino acids: CAWSVGNLAGLTDTQYF. CDR3 DNA sequence: TGTGCCTGGAGTGTGGGTAATCTAGCGGGGCTCACAGATACGCAGTATTTT.

This clone was picked up one time. The chain links TRBV29-1 to TRBJ2-1; 7 nucleotides align to TRBD2. Germline V lookup: CDR1 SQVTM, CDR2 ANQGSEA. Trimming took 7 bases from V and 0 from J; bases not matched to a gene: 6. This CDR3 has 14 residues. The CDR3 DNA is TGCAGCGCCCAAGCGGGGAGCTCCTACAATGAGCAGTTCTTC. As protein: CSAQAGSSYNEQFF.

The gene calls are TRBV5-5 and TRBJ1-6; no definite D call. Trimming took 1 base from V and 5 from J, leaving 10 bases between them. Looked up from germline, CDR1 is SGHKS and CDR2 is YYEKEE (reference sequence). This CDR3 is built from 15 residues. The CDR3 nucleotides are TGTGCCAGCAGCTTGTTTACACAAAATAATTCACCCCTCCACTTT. Protein product: CASSLFTQNNSPLHF.

The rearrangement joins TRBV9 to TRBJ1-2, with D unclear. Germline V CDR1 and CDR2: SGDLS, YYNGEE. V was trimmed by 4 bases and J by 4 bases, leaving 8 bases between them. The CDR3 consists of 12 residues. This CDR3 is CASSPRGYGYTF. DNA for the CDR3: TGTGCCAGCAGCCCCCGGGGCTATGGCTACACCTTC. Full variable domain (outside the CDR3, taken from reference TRBV9 and TRBJ1-2): DSGVTQTPKHLITATGQRVTLRCSPRSGDLSVYWYQQSLDQGLQFLIQYYNGEERAKGNILERFSAQQFPDLHSELNLSSLELGDSALYFCASSPRGYGYTFGSGTRLTVV.

The chain recombines TRBV6-6 with TRBJ1-1, with D possibly being TRBD1 (5 bases). CDR1 is MNHNY and CDR2 is SVGAGI in the germline V gene (reference sequence). Trimming took 2 bases from V and 6 from J, leaving 10 bases between them. This CDR3 comprises 13 residues. CDR3 in DNA: TGTGCCAGCAGTTACGGGACTGGCTCTGAAGCTTTCTTT. Protein sequence: CASSYGTGSEAFF.